A selection of T cell receptor beta chains follows, all from one sample in a study of Ad26.COV2.S vaccination and SARS-CoV-2 variants. Here immunoSEQ multiplex PCR was the method, and the copy in TCRdb shows in-frame clones only, minus some. The sample has under 400,000 clones; roughly 91% are singletons. Source: peripheral blood, taken in a trial of Ad26.COV2.S vaccine versus placebo. These receptors were collected from a person aged 18-60 years who received the Ad26.COV2.S COVID-19 vaccine or a placebo. CDR3s include the opening cysteine and the closing phenylalanine or tryptophan. A D gene is named only where the DNA matches it firmly. Clone size is given for some rows only: seen once, a few or many times, or a class if the clone is expanded.

TRBD1 | NA | TRBJ2-3 | TRBV2 | CASTFTPGTGVTDTQYF | TGTGCCAGCACTTTCACGCCCGGGACAGGGGTCACAGATACGCAGTATTTT
TRBD1 | NA | TRBJ2-3 | TRBV5-3 | CARSLSRDRYTDTQYF | TGTGCCAGAAGCCTAAGCCGGGACAGGTACACAGATACGCAGTATTTT
NA | NA | TRBJ2-7 | TRBV6-6 | CASSYSSDRGEQYF | TGTGCCAGCAGTTACTCGTCGGACAGAGGCGAGCAGTACTTC
NA | NA | TRBJ2-1 | TRBV18 | CASREDEDNEQFF | TGTGCCAGCAGGGAGGACGAAGACAATGAGCAGTTCTTC
TRBD1 | NA | TRBJ1-2 | TRBV29-1 | CSVSGGSNYGYTF | TGCAGCGTCTCAGGGGGGTCTAACTATGGCTACACCTTC
NA | NA | TRBJ2-3 | TRBV4-2 | CASSQYGPLGTDTQYF | TGTGCCAGCAGCCAATACGGGCCGCTCGGCACAGATACGCAGTATTTT
NA | few | TRBJ1-6 | TRBV10-2 | CASSDSRGTNPSPLHF | TGCGCCAGCAGTGATAGCCGCGGGACAAACCCTTCACCCCTCCACTTT
NA | NA | TRBJ2-1 | TRBV5-1 | CASSTDIWGTYNEQFF | TGCGCCAGCAGCACGGACATTTGGGGCACCTACAATGAGCAGTTCTTC
TRBD1 | NA | TRBJ2-7 | TRBV18 | CASSPRQGAGEQYF | TGTGCCAGCTCACCACGGCAGGGGGCAGGCGAGCAGTACTTC
TRBD1 | NA | TRBJ2-7 | TRBV6-5 | CASRWGQGTSYEQYF | TGTGCCAGCAGGTGGGGACAGGGGACCTCCTACGAGCAGTACTTC
TRBD2 | NA | TRBJ2-1 | TRBV7-6 | CASSLSGGAVDEQFF | TGTGCCAGCAGCTTAAGCGGGGGGGCCGTGGATGAGCAGTTCTTC
TRBD2 | NA | TRBJ2-1 | TRBV7-9 | CASSLVVLAGGKGQFF | TGTGCCAGCAGCTTAGTCGTACTAGCGGGGGGCAAGGGGCAGTTCTTC
TRBD2 | NA | TRBJ2-1 | TRBV7-8 | CASSLVLLAGDNEQFF | TGTGCCAGCAGCTTAGTTCTCCTAGCGGGGGACAATGAGCAGTTCTTC
TRBD1 | NA | TRBJ2-2 | TRBV2 | CASREGQVNTGELFF | TGTGCCAGCAGGGAGGGACAGGTTAACACCGGGGAGCTGTTTTTT
TRBD1 | NA | TRBJ1-3 | TRBV6-5 | CASKEGALSGNTIYF | TGTGCCAGCAAAGAGGGGGCACTCTCTGGAAACACCATATATTTT
TRBD1 | NA | TRBJ1-2 | TRBV12-3/TRBV12-4 | CASRTGQGHGYTF | TGTGCCAGCAGAACCGGACAGGGGCATGGCTACACCTTC